This paragraph covers one T cell receptor (beta chain) sequence. Its antigen is unknown. Trimming left V 3 bases short and J 1 base short, with 9 bases between. The CDR3 loop spans 14 amino acids. Germline loops: CDR1 MNHEY, CDR2 SMNVEV (reference sequence). This record belongs to a study of cytomegalovirus exposure and HLA in healthy donors. Study at large: The same platform used for the approximately 700 first-cohort repertoires was also used for the approximately 120 validation repertoires, as a later analysis reported.

TCRdb's copy holds only in-frame clones and misses some; the assay was immunoSEQ multiplex PCR. The sample consists of 200,000 to 300,000 clones, about 83% of them appearing once. Study-wide results and limits: The study put 150 or so TCR beta chains on its list as cytomegalovirus-associated.

The chain carries TRBV27 and TRBJ2-5; TRBD1 might be the D (6 bases). The material sequenced was PBMCs. The sequence derives from a man aged 18-30 years in good health and CMV-seronegative. The CDR3 sequence: CASSFRGPQETQYF. The CDR3 DNA is TGTGCCAGCAGTTTCAGGGGACCCCAAGAGACCCAGTACTTC.